The present entry profiles one TCR beta chain with its context. This sample was included in a study of blood T cell repertoires in COVID-19. Turning to the study itself: Samples representing acute and convalescent COVID-19 were sourced from the United States, Italy and Spain. Nucleic acid was either cDNA or gDNA, and it came from T cells, B-cell-depleted T cells, or PBMCs.

Original processing methods: Counts of nucleated cells, estimated from reference gene primer amplification, were obtained. This table comes from immunoSEQ multiplex PCR, and its TCRdb copy is limited to in-frame clones, with some not included. The V and J calls and the clone size are those of that table, but D and trimming were determined from the DNA. Among roughly 100,000 clones, roughly nine tenths were seen once, and the ten largest hold more than 15%. Sequencing was carried out using peripheral blood. The clonotype was recovered from an elderly woman in a cohort sampled during active COVID-19.

As DNA, the CDR3 is TGTGCCAGCAGCCAAGAGTTACTCCCCACAGATACGCAGTATTTT. This sequence encodes CASSQELLPTDTQYF. The genes are TRBV14 and TRBJ2-3; D unresolved. The CDR3 is 15 residues long. CDR1 is SGHDN, CDR2 FVKESK, per germline. V dropped 0 bases and J dropped 2 bases, with 9 bases sitting between them.